The 30 T cell receptor beta chains below were found in one sample sequenced in a study of CD8+CD57+ T cells in acquired aplastic anemia. Genomic DNA, serving as template, underwent TCR beta VDJ and CDR3 profiling. TCRdb itself ran the reads through MiXCR, one entry per CDR3 protein. This table holds under 200,000 distinct CDR3 sequences, under 50% found once. All patients picked for sequencing had shown, by flow cytometry, an expansion of CD8+CD57+ cells. Sequencing input: sorted CD4+, CD8+, or CD8+CD57+ T cells (not recorded which) from PBMCs. These receptors were collected from a human donor with aplastic anemia.

This clonotype was counted only a few times. This chain links TRBV25-1 with TRBJ1-6; tentatively, D is TRBD1 (5 bases). The CDR3 covers 15 residues. CDR1 is MGHDK, CDR2 SYGVNS, per germline. Trimming took 5 bases from V and 5 from J, leaving 13 bases between them. The CDR3 protein is CASSSQGANNSPLHF. The CDR3, as DNA: TGTGCCAGCAGTAGCCAGGGAGCCAATAATTCACCCCTCCACTTT.

V usage is TRBV12-3 or TRBV12-4 and J usage is TRBJ1-5; D remains unclear. V was pared by 3 bases and J by 0 bases, with 6 bases between. This CDR3 has 14 residues. The CDR3 is CASSFGVSNQPQHF. The CDR3 nucleotides read TGTGCCAGCAGTTTCGGTGTTAGCAATCAGCCCCAGCATTTT.

The J gene is TRBJ1-2, the V gene TRBV7-2; no clear D. The germline CDR1 and CDR2 sequences are SGHTA and FQGNSA. V lost 7 bases and J 2 bases, leaving 17 bases between the germline ends. There are 15 residues in the CDR3. The CDR3 loop is CASNKAGNSNYGYTF. CDR3 DNA: TGTGCCAGCAACAAGGCCGGGAATTCCAACTATGGCTACACCTTC.

This clonotype was recorded many times. This chain uses TRBV29-1 with TRBJ2-1; D ambiguous. The length of the CDR3 is 14 residues. V lost 3 bases and J lost 8, with 17 bases in between. Germline-derived CDR1 and CDR2 are SQVTM and ANQGSEA. The CDR3: CSVDGADGLYEQFF. The CDR3 nucleotides are TGCAGCGTTGATGGCGCCGACGGGCTTTATGAGCAGTTCTTC.

This chain uses TRBV20-1 with TRBJ2-1; TRBD2 aligns across 10 bases. The CDR3 is 14 amino acids. Germline V lookup: CDR1 DFQATT, CDR2 SNEGSKA (reference sequence). Unmatched junction bases numbered 10, after V lost 6 bases and J lost 8 bases. CDR3 sequence (DNA): TGCAGTGCGCGGACGTCTAGCGGGAGTGATGAGCAGTTCTTC. The encoded protein is CSARTSSGSDEQFF.

This clonotype was seen at least ten times. The chain carries TRBV18 and TRBJ2-6; no reliable D call. Germline CDR1 KGHSH, CDR2 LQKENI. CDR3 length equals 13 residues. V dropped 3 bases and J dropped 4 bases, with 4 bases sitting between them. CDR3 in amino acids: CASSPGGANVLTF. The CDR3 nucleotides are TGTGCCAGCTCACCCGGAGGGGCCAACGTCCTGACTTTC.

The chain joins TRBV2 to TRBJ2-1, with D possibly matching TRBD1 (6 bases). This CDR3 has 14 amino acids. Trimming removed 7 bases at V and 4 bases at J, with 14 bases between. From germline, CDR1 is SNHLY and CDR2 FYNNEI. The CDR3 nucleotides are TGTGCCAGCACTCGAACGGACAGTTACAATGAGCAGTTCTTC. It is translated as CASTRTDSYNEQFF.

Note on this clonotype: A read error may be the cause here, since a much bigger clone is one base away. V usage is TRBV12-3 or TRBV12-4 and J usage is TRBJ2-3; D may be TRBD2 (5 bases). V shed 6 bases and J shed 4 bases, with 14 bases lying between them. The CDR3 has 14 amino acids. CDR3 in amino acids: CASRTSGSADTQYF. The CDR3 region has the DNA TGTGCCAGCAGGACTTCGGGTAGCGCAGATACGCAGTATTTT.

V is TRBV20-1 and J is TRBJ2-7; D may be TRBD1 (6 bases). V lost 6 bases and J 6 bases, leaving 21 bases between the germline ends. Germline V lookup: CDR1 DFQATT, CDR2 SNEGSKA (reference sequence). The CDR3 is 14 amino acids. The CDR3 reads CSAKQGSGVGEQYF. CDR3 DNA sequence: TGCAGTGCGAAACAGGGATCTGGGGTTGGCGAGCAGTACTTC.

This clonotype was found a few times. The rearrangement joins TRBV20-1 to TRBJ1-2, with TRBD1 identical over 7 bases. CDR1 is DFQATT and CDR2 is SNEGSKA in the germline V gene (reference sequence). The J segment lost 4 bases and the V segment lost 6 bases, leaving 2 bases of the junction unmatched. The CDR3 runs 11 residues. The CDR3, as DNA: TGCAGTGCGGCAGGGGGCTATGGCTACACCTTC. This codes for CSAAGGYGYTF.

For this clonotype: At one of its ends the junction is not consistent with the germline gene, which may arise from a read error. V gene TRBV10-2 combines with J gene TRBJ2-7; D uncertain. Germline-derived CDR1 and CDR2 are WSHSY and SAAADI. The CDR3 loop spans 11 amino acids. CDR3 sequence reads: CASGRTHEQCF. The DNA of the CDR3 is TGCGCCAGCGGCAGGACCCACGAGCAGTGCTTC.

This clonotype was found a few times. The chain recombines TRBV7-8 with TRBJ2-5; 8 positions agree with TRBD1. The germline gives CDR1 SGHVS, CDR2 FQNEAQ. V lost 4 bases, J lost 10 bases, and 8 bases stayed unmatched. The CDR3 is made up of 13 amino acids. As DNA, the CDR3 is TGTGCCAGCAGCTACCCGACAGGGGAGGTCCAGTACTTC. Amino acids: CASSYPTGEVQYF.

The chain links TRBV5-1 to TRBJ1-2; no clear D. V was clipped by 0 bases and J by 6 bases, with 12 bases between them. CDR1 is SGHRS and CDR2 is YFSETQ in the germline V gene. The CDR3 spans 14 residues. CDR3 protein: CASSLVGGRDGYTF. The CDR3 DNA reads TGCGCCAGCAGCTTGGTGGGAGGCCGCGATGGCTACACCTTC.

The V call is TRBV24-1, the J call TRBJ2-3; a possible D gene is TRBD1 (5 bases). CDR1 KGHDR and CDR2 SFDVKD come from the germline V gene. The ends were cut back, 5 bases at V and 3 bases at J, with 14 bases in the middle. The length of the CDR3 is 15 residues. CDR3 amino acids: CATSGLQGLTDTQYF. As DNA, the CDR3 is TGTGCCACCAGTGGCCTTCAGGGCTTGACAGATACGCAGTATTTT.

The chain uses TRBV9 and TRBJ1-6; D is ambiguous. Germline lookup yields CDR1 SGDLS and CDR2 YYNGEE. Trimming pared 4 bases from V and 0 bases from J, leaving 8 bases between. CDR3 length equals 15 residues. CDR3 protein: CASSPGISYNSPLHF. The CDR3 coding sequence is TGTGCCAGCAGCCCCGGGATCTCCTATAATTCACCCCTCCACTTT.

The rearrangement uses TRBV9 and TRBJ1-1; D gene unclear. This CDR3 is 14 amino acids long. Germline CDR1 is SGDLS and CDR2 is YYNGEE. Between the trimmed V and J ends, which lost 4 bases and 3 bases, there was a span of 13 bases. The CDR3 bases are TGTGCCAGCAGCCCTTGGGGATCTTACACTGAAGCTTTCTTT. This translates into CASSPWGSYTEAFF.

The rearrangement uses TRBV19 and TRBJ1-3; no firm D call. Trimming took off 6 bases at V and 0 bases at J, with 12 bases between the two ends. The germline V gene has CDR1 LNHDA and CDR2 SQIVND (reference sequence). This CDR3 is 15 amino acids long. The CDR3 DNA follows: TGTGCCAGTAGCTTTTTTTTATTCTCTGGAAACACCATATATTTT. Translated, it gives CASSFFLFSGNTIYF.

The chain carries TRBV9 and TRBJ2-2, with 7 bases aligning to TRBD1. CDR3 length equals 18 residues. Germline-derived CDR1 and CDR2 are SGDLS and YYNGEE. Unmatched junction bases numbered 13, after V lost 1 base and J lost 4 bases. Here the CDR3 DNA reads TGTGCCAGCAGCGTAACCAGGGACAGCGCTGGTTTCACCGGGGAGCTGTTTTTT. Translation gives CASSVTRDSAGFTGELFF.

In regard to this clonotype: One junction end disagrees with the germline gene, perhaps due to a read error. The chain uses TRBV20-1 and TRBJ2-1; 10 bases map to TRBD2. Germline CDR1 is DFQATT and CDR2 is SNEGSKA (reference sequence). This CDR3 region has 15 residues. As DNA, the CDR3 is TGCAGTGCTAGATCTCTAGCGGGAGCCTACAATGGGCAGTTCTTC. It yields the protein CSARSLAGAYNGQFF.

This clonotype was seen at least ten times. The chain combines TRBV7-9 with TRBJ1-5; TRBD1 might be the D (5 bases). The V and J ends lost 3 bases and 3 bases respectively, with 9 bases between them. Germline CDR1 and CDR2: SEHNR and FQNEAQ (reference sequence). The CDR3 spans 14 residues. The CDR3 loop reads CASSLGPSNQPQHF. In nucleotides, the CDR3 is TGTGCCAGCAGCTTGGGACCCTCCAATCAGCCCCAGCATTTT.

This clonotype was picked up many times. The V and J genes are TRBV20-1 and TRBJ1-1, with no clear D. Trimming removed 3 bases at V and 3 bases at J, with 20 bases between. The germline V gene encodes CDR1 DFQATT and CDR2 SNEGSKA (reference sequence). The CDR3 is made up of 16 amino acids. The CDR3 DNA is TGCAGTGCTAGGTCTACGGCAACTCGCCCCGACACTGAAGCTTTCTTT. Its translation is CSARSTATRPDTEAFF.

Remarks on this clonotype: Mismatch with germline at one junction end may stem from a read error. The genes are TRBV6-1 and TRBJ2-5, with 9 bases aligning to TRBD2. Looked up from germline, CDR1 is MNHNS and CDR2 is SASEGT. There are 14 residues in the CDR3. The CDR3 DNA follows: TGTGCCAGCAGTGAAGGGATAGCGGGGGACACCCGGTACTTC. This codes for CASSEGIAGDTRYF.

The chain has TRBV7-8 and TRBJ2-7, with a weak D call TRBD2 (6 bases). Trimming took 7 bases from V and 3 from J, leaving 16 bases between them. From germline, CDR1 is SGHVS and CDR2 FQNEAQ. This CDR3 is 14 amino acids long. This CDR3 reads CASTKGLILYEQYF. DNA for the CDR3: TGTGCCAGCACCAAGGGACTTATCCTCTACGAGCAGTACTTC.

This clonotype has at least ten counts. V usage is TRBV7-2 and J usage is TRBJ2-2; 8 bases match TRBD1. Germline V gene data show CDR1 as SGHTA and CDR2 as FQGNSA. The V and J ends lost 4 bases and 6 bases, in that order; junction bases with no gene match: 4. This CDR3 comprises 14 residues. CDR3 protein: CASSWAGGSGELFF. In DNA form, the CDR3 reads TGTGCCAGCAGCTGGGCAGGGGGCTCCGGGGAGCTGTTTTTT.

The V gene is TRBV5-6, the J gene TRBJ1-1; D gene uncertain. Germline V gene data show CDR1 as SGHDT and CDR2 as YYEEEE. The CDR3 extends over 13 amino acids. V lost 10 bases, J lost 0 bases, and 13 bases lay in between. CDR3 in amino acids: CAARRSLNTEAFF. CDR3 sequence (DNA): TGTGCCGCACGACGGAGTCTGAACACTGAAGCTTTCTTT.

This clonotype was detected many times. The gene calls are TRBV7-6 and TRBJ2-5; 11 bases map to TRBD2. J lost 5 bases, V lost 3 bases, and 5 bases had no gene match. CDR1 is SGHVS, CDR2 FNYEAQ, per germline. The CDR3 runs 15 residues. The CDR3 is CASSFSGGAAETQYF. CDR3 nucleotide sequence: TGTGCCAGCAGCTTTAGCGGGGGGGCAGCGGAGACCCAGTACTTC.

The chain recombines TRBV11-1 with TRBJ2-1, with D maybe TRBD1 (7 bases). The CDR3 extends over 15 amino acids. Germline V lookup: CDR1 SGHAT, CDR2 FQDESV (reference sequence). Trimming cost V 6 bases and J 0 bases, with 12 bases left between them. CDR3 residues: CASSSGGRSYNEQFF. The CDR3 bases are TGTGCCAGCAGTTCAGGGGGGCGCTCCTACAATGAGCAGTTCTTC.

The rearrangement joins TRBV19 to TRBJ2-7; the match to TRBD2 covers 7 bases. V shed 9 bases, J shed 4 bases, and the junction held 15 bases outside the gene matches. Germline CDR1 reads LNHDA; CDR2 reads SQIVND (reference sequence). The CDR3 is 15 amino acids. In DNA, the CDR3 is TGTGCCAGCAGCTTAACGGGGGGAGGAGCATACGAGCAGTACTTC. Translation gives CASSLTGGGAYEQYF.

V gene TRBV10-2 combines with J gene TRBJ1-1; 8 positions agree with TRBD1. The trim removed 3 bases at V and 1 base at J, leaving 4 bases unmatched. Germline CDR1 is WSHSY and CDR2 is SAAADI. The CDR3 totals 15 residues. Here the CDR3 reads CASSDQGARNTEAFF. The CDR3 DNA reads as TGCGCCAGCAGTGATCAGGGGGCTAGGAACACTGAAGCTTTCTTT.

CDR3 nucleotide sequence: TGTGCCAGCAGCCAAGACCTGGGAAACACCATATATTTT. This codes for CASSQDLGNTIYF. This chain links TRBV4-2 with TRBJ1-3; D is unclear. Trimming cost V 0 bases and J 4 bases, with 4 bases left between them. Germline V lookup: CDR1 LGHNA, CDR2 YNFKEQ. The CDR3 loop spans 13 amino acids.